The next 22 T cell receptor beta chains were all read from a single sample in a study of CD8 T cells in Susac syndrome (dated by TCRdb to between 2018 and 2021). The library was generated by the immunoSEQ multiplex PCR assay. RNA was extracted using the RNeasy kit, and about 0.45 to 1 microgram was reverse transcribed with random hexamers. TCRdb applied fastp at Q25 and MiXCR to the public reads, then kept only in-frame beta chains. Each entry is one CDR3 protein sequence, shown with its most common DNA and genes. This sample holds about 180,000 distinct CDR3 sequences; approximately 94% were observed only once. The biggest ten clones account for approximately 0.11% of the sample. The sequenced material came from CD4+ T cells from PBMCs. The receptors stem from a human donor with Susac syndrome.

CDR3: CSAYRASDTQYF. DNA for the CDR3: TGCAGTGCGTACAGGGCGTCAGATACGCAGTATTTT. V gene TRBV20-1 combines with J gene TRBJ2-3; D might be TRBD1 (6 bases). Germline CDR1 and CDR2: DFQATT and SNEGSKA (reference sequence). The germline V and J ends were trimmed by 6 bases and 4 bases, with 11 bases remaining between them. CDR3 length equals 12 residues.

The chain uses TRBV5-6 and TRBJ2-3; the D is unclear. The CDR3 contains 15 residues. V dropped 0 bases and J dropped 3 bases, with 11 bases sitting between them. CDR1 is SGHDT, CDR2 YYEEEE, per germline. The CDR3 coding sequence is TGTGCCAGCAGCTTGGCGGGTGGTTTGACAGATACGCAGTATTTT. This encodes CASSLAGGLTDTQYF.

The gene calls are TRBV4-3 and TRBJ2-5, with D tentatively TRBD2 (6 bases). CDR1 is LGHNA and CDR2 is YSLEER in the germline V gene. This CDR3 region has 15 residues. Trimming pared 2 bases from V and 4 bases from J, leaving 14 bases between. CDR3 region: CASSQTGSPGETQYF. In nucleotides, the CDR3 is TGCGCCAGCAGCCAAACCGGGAGCCCGGGAGAGACCCAGTACTTC.

The gene calls are TRBV12-3 or TRBV12-4 and TRBJ1-6; no clear D gene. CDR3 length: 14 residues. The V and J ends lost 6 bases and 5 bases respectively, with 11 bases between them. The CDR3 spells CASSYRVNNSPLHF. CDR3 DNA sequence: TGTGCCAGCAGCTATCGGGTTAATAATTCACCCCTCCACTTT.

The chain recombines TRBV29-1 with TRBJ2-7; 7 positions match TRBD1. With V trimmed by 4 bases and J by 5 bases, 14 bases remained unmatched. The CDR3 contains 15 residues. Germline CDR1 SQVTM, CDR2 ANQGSEA. In DNA form, the CDR3 reads TGCAGCGTTGCGGGCTTTAGTACGACAGGGAACGAGCAGTACTTC. Protein: CSVAGFSTTGNEQYF.

The chain uses TRBV28 and TRBJ1-1; D unresolved. This CDR3 is built from 13 residues. In germline, CDR1 is MDHEN, CDR2 SYDVKM. V was pared by 3 bases and J by 2 bases, with 7 bases between. The CDR3 loop is CASSLTDNTEAFF. In DNA form, the CDR3 reads TGTGCCAGCAGTTTGACGGACAACACTGAAGCTTTCTTT.

The genes are TRBV28 and TRBJ2-2; D remains ambiguous. The CDR3 runs 14 residues. Germline V CDR1 and CDR2: MDHEN, SYDVKM. Deletions cut 7 bases from V and 1 base from J, with 10 bases between. For the CDR3, the DNA is TGTGCCAGCACCCTTAAAGGGAACACCGGGGAGCTGTTTTTT. Amino acids: CASTLKGNTGELFF.

V usage is TRBV20-1 and J usage is TRBJ1-2; D remains unclear. This CDR3 comprises 13 residues. Trimming took off 3 bases at V and 3 bases at J, with 11 bases between the two ends. Germline loops: CDR1 DFQATT, CDR2 SNEGSKA (reference sequence). CDR3 nucleotide sequence: TGCAGTGCTAGCCCAGGCGTGGACTATGGCTACACCTTC. It specifies CSASPGVDYGYTF.

CDR3 nucleotide sequence: TGTGCCAGCTCACCCGACGACGGCTATGGCTACACCTTC. Protein product: CASSPDDGYGYTF. This sequence joins TRBV18 and TRBJ1-2; no firm D call. Germline CDR1 reads KGHSH; CDR2 reads LQKENI. Trimming cost V 3 bases and J 4 bases, with 9 bases left between them. The CDR3 is 13 amino acids.

This chain links TRBV7-2 with TRBJ2-3; D perhaps matches TRBD2 (6 bases). V lost 5 bases and J 6 bases, leaving 12 bases between the germline ends. The length of the CDR3 is 13 residues. CDR1 is SGHTA and CDR2 is FQGNSA in the germline V gene. For the CDR3, the DNA is TGTGCCAGCAGCCCGTATGGAGGGGATACGCAGTATTTT. Translating it yields CASSPYGGDTQYF.

The chain couples TRBV7-9 to TRBJ2-3; D is unclear. Germline-derived CDR1 and CDR2 are SEHNR and FQNEAQ (reference sequence). The ends were cut back, 2 bases at V and 0 bases at J, with 15 bases in the middle. The CDR3 length is 17 residues. DNA for the CDR3: TGTGCCAGCAGCTTATATGGGGTCCAGACTAGCACAGATACGCAGTATTTT. Translating it yields CASSLYGVQTSTDTQYF.

V and J are TRBV3-1 and TRBJ1-4; D is unclear. The CDR3 extends over 14 amino acids. Germline lookup yields CDR1 LGHDT and CDR2 YNNKEL (reference sequence). V was pared by 3 bases and J by 8 bases, with 13 bases between. In DNA form, the CDR3 reads TGTGCCAGCAGCCACCTAGAGCTCCCGGAAAAACTGTTTTTT. Amino acids: CASSHLELPEKLFF.

For the CDR3, the DNA is TGTGCCACCAGCAGAGCCGAGACAGGGGTCGGTGGCTACACCTTC. Amino acid sequence: CATSRAETGVGGYTF. The rearrangement uses TRBV15 and TRBJ1-2; 8 bases fit TRBD1. This CDR3 is built from 15 residues. The V gene's germline CDR1 is LNHNV and CDR2 YYDKDF (reference sequence). J gave up 7 bases and V 1 base, and 8 bases lay outside the gene matches. The full variable domain, rest sourced from reference TRBV15 and TRBJ1-2, is DAMVIQNPRYQVTQFGKPVTLSCSQTLNHNVMYWYQQKSSQAPKLLFHYYDKDFNNEADTPDNFQSRRPNTSFCFLDIRSPGLGDTAMYLCATSRAETGVGGYTFGSGTRLTVV.

CDR3 DNA sequence: TGTGCCACCAGCAGAGGATCCGGATTCATCTATGGCTACACCTTC. It is translated as CATSRGSGFIYGYTF. The chain recombines TRBV15 with TRBJ1-2, with D unclear. This CDR3 is 15 amino acids long. Trimming pared 1 base from V and 4 bases from J, leaving 13 bases between. CDR1 is LNHNV, CDR2 YYDKDF, per germline (reference sequence).

The J gene is TRBJ1-5, the V gene TRBV11-3; D call uncertain. V lost 6 bases, J lost 3 bases, and 12 bases lay in between. The CDR3 is made up of 14 amino acids. Per germline, CDR1 SGHNT and CDR2 YENEEA. The CDR3 protein is CASRAAYFNQPQHF. The CDR3 DNA follows: TGTGCCAGCAGAGCCGCGTACTTCAATCAGCCCCAGCATTTT. The full variable domain, rest sourced from reference TRBV11-3 and TRBJ1-5, is EAGVVQSPRYKIIEKKQPVAFWCNPISGHNTLYWYLQNLGQGPELLIRYENEEAVDDSQLPKDRFSAERLKGVDSTLKIQPAELGDSAVYLCASRAAYFNQPQHFGDGTRLSIL.

The CDR3 sequence: CASSQDKPGGNEQFF. The CDR3 DNA follows: TGTGCCAGCAGCCAAGACAAACCAGGGGGGAATGAGCAGTTCTTC. The chain is built from TRBV14 and TRBJ2-1; TRBD1 might be the D (7 bases). The V gene lost 0 bases and the J gene lost 7 bases, with 13 bases spanning the gap. The CDR3 contains 15 residues. Germline values: CDR1 SGHDN, CDR2 FVKESK.

This clonotype was picked up one time. The V gene is TRBV20-1, the J gene TRBJ2-7; D unresolved. CDR1 and CDR2 from the germline V gene are DFQATT and SNEGSKA (reference sequence). The CDR3 totals 12 residues. Trimming left V 3 bases short and J 7 bases short, with 13 bases between. For the CDR3, the DNA is TGCAGTGCTAGGAGCAGATTTACTGAGCAGTACTTC. Protein: CSARSRFTEQYF.

This chain joins TRBV15 and TRBJ1-5, with 7 bases matching TRBD1. V dropped 3 bases and J dropped 2; count of bases not matched to a gene: 10. The CDR3 extends over 17 amino acids. Per germline, CDR1 LNHNV and CDR2 YYDKDF (reference sequence). The CDR3 DNA sequence: TGTGCCACCAGCAGGCGGCGGGGGCAGGGGGGCAATCAGCCCCAGCATTTT. Its protein product is CATSRRRGQGGNQPQHF.

The chain joins TRBV7-9 to TRBJ1-2, with D uncertain. The CDR3 is made up of 11 amino acids. Trimming shortened V by 3 bases and J by 6 bases, and 5 bases separated the two germline ends. CDR1 and CDR2 from the germline V gene are SEHNR and FQNEAQ (reference sequence). This chain's CDR3 is CASSLRDGYTF. CDR3 DNA sequence: TGTGCCAGCAGCTTGCGGGATGGCTACACCTTC.

The chain combines TRBV24-1 with TRBJ2-2; TRBD2 is a possible D gene (5 bases). The germline gives CDR1 KGHDR, CDR2 SFDVKD. CDR3 length: 13 amino acids. Trimming left V 8 bases short and J 5 bases short, with 11 bases between. CDR3 sequence: CATTLPGTGELFF. The CDR3 bases are TGTGCCACCACCTTACCGGGAACCGGGGAGCTGTTTTTT.

The genes are TRBV7-9 and TRBJ2-3, with D perhaps matching TRBD2 (5 bases). Trimming cost V 3 bases and J 3 bases, with 13 bases left between them. CDR1 and CDR2 (germline): SEHNR, FQNEAQ (reference sequence). The CDR3 has 15 residues. The CDR3 sequence: CASSFPRGATDTQYF. The CDR3 nucleotides are TGTGCCAGCAGCTTCCCCCGGGGAGCTACAGATACGCAGTATTTT.

This sequence joins TRBV5-1 and TRBJ2-3; 9 nucleotides line up with TRBD2. Germline assignment: CDR1 SGHRS and CDR2 YFSETQ. The CDR3 runs 15 residues. Trimming removed 4 bases from V and 4 bases from J; junction bases left unmatched: 7. CDR3 nucleotide sequence: TGCGCCAGCAGCCAGCGGGGGGCGGATTCAGATACGCAGTATTTT. As protein: CASSQRGADSDTQYF.